This TCR beta chain comes out of a study of monozygotic twins with inflammatory bowel disease. General study results and limits: Especially with disease activity, IBD patients had fewer clonotypes in common with others than healthy twins did. Nothing supported a single strong signal or clonotype that was associated with IBD.

Whole blood, unsorted for T cells, was the source of total RNA. For both chains, the TCRalpha and TCRbeta cDNA went through two nested PCRs of about 17 and 10 cycles. TCRdb re-analyzed the 5' RACE reads; it lists each CDR3 protein once, without DNA. Listed are hundreds of thousands of distinct CDR3 sequences; less than 6.5% falls within the top ten. With regard to this clonotype: Its antigen is currently unknown.

The CDR3 is 16 amino acids. Germline V CDR1 and CDR2: LGHNA, YSLEER. The chain uses TRBV4-3 and TRBJ2-1; TCRdb gives TRBD2 as the D gene, but with no DNA this cannot be confirmed. Sequencing used blood. This TCR came from a human donor with ulcerative colitis or Crohn's disease, or a healthy co-twin of an affected twin (not recorded which). The CDR3 sequence: CASSQDLSGRINEQFF.